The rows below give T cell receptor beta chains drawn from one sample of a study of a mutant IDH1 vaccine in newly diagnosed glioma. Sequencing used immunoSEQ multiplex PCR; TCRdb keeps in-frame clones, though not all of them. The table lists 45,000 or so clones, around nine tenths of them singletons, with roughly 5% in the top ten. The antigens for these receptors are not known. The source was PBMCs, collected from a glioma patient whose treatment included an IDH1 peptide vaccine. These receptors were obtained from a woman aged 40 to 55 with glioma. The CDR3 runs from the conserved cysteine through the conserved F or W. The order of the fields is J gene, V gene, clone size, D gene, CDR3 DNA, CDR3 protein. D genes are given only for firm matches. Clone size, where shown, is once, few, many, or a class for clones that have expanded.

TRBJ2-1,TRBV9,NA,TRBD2,TGTGCCAGCAGCGTAGGACTAGCGGCCAATGAGCAGTTCTTC,CASSVGLAANEQFF
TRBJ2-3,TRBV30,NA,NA,TGTGCCTGGGCCCGGGACACCCGCCGCGCTACGCAGTATTTT,CAWARDTRRATQYF
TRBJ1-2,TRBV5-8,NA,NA,TGTGCCAGCACCGCAGGGTATGGCTACACCTTC,CASTAGYGYTF
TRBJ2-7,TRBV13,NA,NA,TGTGCCAGCAGCTTAGGCAGGGGAGTGGGCTACGAGCAGTACTTC,CASSLGRGVGYEQYF
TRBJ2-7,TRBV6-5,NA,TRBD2,TGTGCCAGCAGTTACGCGGGGGGACGAAGCTACGAGCAGTACTTC,CASSYAGGRSYEQYF
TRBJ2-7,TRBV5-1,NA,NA,TGCGCCAGCAGCTTGGGGCAGGGACGCTCCTACGAGCAGTACTTC,CASSLGQGRSYEQYF
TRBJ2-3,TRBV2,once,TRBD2,TGTGCCAGCAGTGCCGGGACTAGCGGGGGAGGTACGCAGTATTTT,CASSAGTSGGGTQYF
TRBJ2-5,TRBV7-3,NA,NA,TGTGCCAGCAGCTCTGGACTTTTAGAGACCCAGTACTTC,CASSSGLLETQYF
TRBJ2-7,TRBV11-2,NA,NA,TGTGCCAGCAGCCCCGACAGGAACTCCTACGAGCAGTACTTC,CASSPDRNSYEQYF
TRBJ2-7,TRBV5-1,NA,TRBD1,TGCGCCAGCAGTTTGGGGCCTCCAGGGGGCGCATGCTACGAGCAGTACTTC,CASSLGPPGGACYEQYF
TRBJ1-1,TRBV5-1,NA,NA,TGCGCCAGCAGCGCAAATTGGAGGGTATGGGGGGCGCGAAACACTGAAGCTTTCTTT,CASSANWRVWGARNTEAFF
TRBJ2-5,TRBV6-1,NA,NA,TGTGCCAGCAGTGAACACATGACTACGGGGGAGACCCAGTACTTC,CASSEHMTTGETQYF
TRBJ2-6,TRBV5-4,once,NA,TGTGCCAGCAGCTTGTTGCAAGCTGGGGCCAACGTCCTGACTTTC,CASSLLQAGANVLTF
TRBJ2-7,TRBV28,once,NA,TGTGCCAGCAGCTTGAGCCTCTACGAGCAGTACTTC,CASSLSLYEQYF
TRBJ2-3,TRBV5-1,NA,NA,TGCGCCAGCAGCTTGGAGGCTACCACAGATACGCAGTATTTT,CASSLEATTDTQYF
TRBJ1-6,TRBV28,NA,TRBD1,TGTGCCAGCAGTCGGACAGGGAACCATAATTCACCCCTCCACTTT,CASSRTGNHNSPLHF
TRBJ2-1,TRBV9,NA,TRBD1,TGTGCCAGCAGCTTAAGGACAGGGAGGTATGAGCAGTTCTTC,CASSLRTGRYEQFF
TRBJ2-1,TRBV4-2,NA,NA,TGTGCCAGCAGCCAAGGAGTTATAGCCGGGATTTACAATGAGCAGTTCTTC,CASSQGVIAGIYNEQFF
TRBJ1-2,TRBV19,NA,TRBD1,TGTGCCAGCATTACAGGGGGCGCCTCCTATGGCTACACCTTC,CASITGGASYGYTF
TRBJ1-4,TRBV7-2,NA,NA,TGTGCCAGCAGCTTAACTGGGGGGGGCGAAAAACTGTTTTTT,CASSLTGGGEKLFF
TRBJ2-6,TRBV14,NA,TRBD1,TGTGCCAGCAGCCAAGATTCAGTCTGGGGACAGGGTCCTGGGGCCAACGTCCTGACTTTC,CASSQDSVWGQGPGANVLTF
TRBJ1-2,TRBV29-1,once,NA,TGCAGCGTTGAGCGCGAGACATCGGTTGAGGGCTACACCTTC,CSVERETSVEGYTF
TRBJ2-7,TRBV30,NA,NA,TGTGCCTGGAGTACAATTAGGGGTGGAGTGCGCTACGAGCAGTACTTC,CAWSTIRGGVRYEQYF
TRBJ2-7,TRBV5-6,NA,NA,TGTGCCAGCAGCCCAACTTTGGTTAGCGTTGACTCCTACGAGCAGTACTTC,CASSPTLVSVDSYEQYF
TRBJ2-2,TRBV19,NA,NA,TGTGCCAGTAGTTCGTGGACGCGGGAACCCGGGGAGCTGTTTTTT,CASSSWTREPGELFF
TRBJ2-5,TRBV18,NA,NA,TGTGCCAGCTCACGATTGGGACAAGAGACCCAGTACTTC,CASSRLGQETQYF
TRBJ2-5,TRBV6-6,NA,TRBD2,TGTGCCAGCAGCCGCGACAGCGGGGCCGCGGGAGAGACCCAGTACTTC,CASSRDSGAAGETQYF
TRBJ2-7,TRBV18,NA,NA,TGTGCCAGCTCACCAAGGGGGGACAGCTACGAGCAGTACTTC,CASSPRGDSYEQYF
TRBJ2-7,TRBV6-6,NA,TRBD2,TGTGCCAGCAGACCTAGCGGGACCTACGAGCAGTACTTC,CASRPSGTYEQYF
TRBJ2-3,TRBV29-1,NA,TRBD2,TGCAGCGTTGCTAAACTAGCGGAGGGCACAGATACGCAGTATTTT,CSVAKLAEGTDTQYF
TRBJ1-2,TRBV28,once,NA,TGTGCCAGCAGTTCGACCGACCGAGGCTACACCTTC,CASSSTDRGYTF